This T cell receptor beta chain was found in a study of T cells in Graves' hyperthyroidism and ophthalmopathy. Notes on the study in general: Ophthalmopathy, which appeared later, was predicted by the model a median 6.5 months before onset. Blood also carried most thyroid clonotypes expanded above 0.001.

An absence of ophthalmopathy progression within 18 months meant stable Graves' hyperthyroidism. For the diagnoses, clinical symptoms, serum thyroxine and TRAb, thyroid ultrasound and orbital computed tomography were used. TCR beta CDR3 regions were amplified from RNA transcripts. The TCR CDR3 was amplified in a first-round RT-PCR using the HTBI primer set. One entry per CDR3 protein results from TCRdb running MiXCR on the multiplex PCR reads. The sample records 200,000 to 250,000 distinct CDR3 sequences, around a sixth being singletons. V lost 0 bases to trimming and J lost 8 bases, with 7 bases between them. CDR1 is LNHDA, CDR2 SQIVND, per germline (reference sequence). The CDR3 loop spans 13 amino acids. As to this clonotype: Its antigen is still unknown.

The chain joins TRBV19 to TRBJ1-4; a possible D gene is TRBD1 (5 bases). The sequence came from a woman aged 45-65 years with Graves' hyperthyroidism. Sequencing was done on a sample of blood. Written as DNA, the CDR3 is TGTGCCAGTAGTATAGACAGGGAAGAAAAACTGTTTTTT. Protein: CASSIDREEKLFF.